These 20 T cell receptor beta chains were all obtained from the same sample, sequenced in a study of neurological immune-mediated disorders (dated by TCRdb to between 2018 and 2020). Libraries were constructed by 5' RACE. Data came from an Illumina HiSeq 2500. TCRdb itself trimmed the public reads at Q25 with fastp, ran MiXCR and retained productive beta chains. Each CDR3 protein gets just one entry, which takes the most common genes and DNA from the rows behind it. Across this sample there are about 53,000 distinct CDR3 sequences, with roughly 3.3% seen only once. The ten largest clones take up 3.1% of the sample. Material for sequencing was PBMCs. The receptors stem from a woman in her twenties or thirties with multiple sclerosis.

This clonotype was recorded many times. The CDR3, as DNA: TGTGCCAGCAGCGTAGGACTAGCGAGTAAAGAGACCCAGTACTTC. Translating gives CASSVGLASKETQYF. The chain uses TRBV9 and TRBJ2-5, with TRBD2 matching 8 bases. The CDR3 consists of 15 residues. Trimming cost V 0 bases and J 3 bases; bases outside gene matches: 4. Germline V gene sequence: CDR1 SGDLS, CDR2 YYNGEE.

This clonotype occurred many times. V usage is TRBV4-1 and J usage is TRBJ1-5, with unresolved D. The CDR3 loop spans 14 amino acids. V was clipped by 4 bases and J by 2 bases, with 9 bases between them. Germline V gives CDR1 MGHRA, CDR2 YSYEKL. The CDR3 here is CASSLLDGNQPQHF. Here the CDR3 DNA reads TGCGCCAGCAGCCTGTTGGACGGCAATCAGCCCCAGCATTTT.

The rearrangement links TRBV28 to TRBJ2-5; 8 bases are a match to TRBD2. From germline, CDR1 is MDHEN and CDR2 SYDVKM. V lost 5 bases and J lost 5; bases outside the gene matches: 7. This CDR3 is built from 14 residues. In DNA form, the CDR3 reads TGTGCCAGCAGTCTACGGGGGGGAGTGGAGACCCAGTACTTC. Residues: CASSLRGGVETQYF.

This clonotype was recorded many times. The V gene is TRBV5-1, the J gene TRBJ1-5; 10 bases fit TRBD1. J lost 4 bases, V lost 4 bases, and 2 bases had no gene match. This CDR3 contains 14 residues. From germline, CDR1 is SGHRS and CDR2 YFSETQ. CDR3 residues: CASSTGQGNQPQHF. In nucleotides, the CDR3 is TGCGCCAGCAGCACGGGACAGGGGAATCAGCCCCAGCATTTT.

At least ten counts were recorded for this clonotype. CDR3 sequence reads: CATQGLAVVEQYF. Written as DNA, the CDR3 is TGTGCCACCCAAGGACTAGCTGTGGTCGAGCAGTACTTC. The chain carries TRBV24-1 and TRBJ2-7, with 8 bases matching TRBD2. CDR1 and CDR2 from the germline V gene are KGHDR and SFDVKD. With V trimmed by 9 bases and J by 6 bases, 9 bases remained unmatched. The CDR3 length is 13 residues.

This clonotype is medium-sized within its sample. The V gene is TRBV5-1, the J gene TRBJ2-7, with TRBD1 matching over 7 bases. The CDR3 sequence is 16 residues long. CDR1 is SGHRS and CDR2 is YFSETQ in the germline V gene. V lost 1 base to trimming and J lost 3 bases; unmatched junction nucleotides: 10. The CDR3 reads CASSLSPTGRYYEQYF. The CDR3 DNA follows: TGCGCCAGCAGCTTGAGTCCGACAGGGAGATACTACGAGCAGTACTTC.

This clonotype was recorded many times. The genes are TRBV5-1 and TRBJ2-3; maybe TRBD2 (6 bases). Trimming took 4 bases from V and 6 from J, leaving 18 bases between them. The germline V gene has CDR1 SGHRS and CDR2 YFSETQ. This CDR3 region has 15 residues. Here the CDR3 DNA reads TGCGCCAGCAGCGGGAACCTCGGGACTCTCGATACGCAGTATTTT. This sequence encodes CASSGNLGTLDTQYF.

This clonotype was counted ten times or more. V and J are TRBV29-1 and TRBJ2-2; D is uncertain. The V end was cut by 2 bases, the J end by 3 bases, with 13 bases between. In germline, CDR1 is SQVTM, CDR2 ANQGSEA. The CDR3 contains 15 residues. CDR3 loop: CSVETGMSDTGELFF. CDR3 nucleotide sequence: TGCAGCGTTGAAACCGGCATGTCTGACACCGGGGAGCTGTTTTTT.

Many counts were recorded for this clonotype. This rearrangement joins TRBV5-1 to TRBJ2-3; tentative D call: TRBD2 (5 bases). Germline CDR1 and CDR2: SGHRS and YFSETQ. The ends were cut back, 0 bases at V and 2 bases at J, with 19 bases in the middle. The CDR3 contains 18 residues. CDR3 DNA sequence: TGCGCCAGCAGCTTGGCCGGGAATAGCGAGTTTCCCACAGATACGCAGTATTTT. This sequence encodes CASSLAGNSEFPTDTQYF.

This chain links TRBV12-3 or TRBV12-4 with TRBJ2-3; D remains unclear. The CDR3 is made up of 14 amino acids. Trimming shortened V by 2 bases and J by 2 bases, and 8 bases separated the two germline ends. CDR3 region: CASSLWQNTDTQYF. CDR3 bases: TGTGCCAGCAGTTTATGGCAGAACACAGATACGCAGTATTTT.

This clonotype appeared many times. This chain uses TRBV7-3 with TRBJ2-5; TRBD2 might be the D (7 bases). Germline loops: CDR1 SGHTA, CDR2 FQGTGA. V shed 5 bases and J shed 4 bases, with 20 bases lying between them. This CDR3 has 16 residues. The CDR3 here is CASSPRGGRGRETQYF. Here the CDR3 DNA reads TGTGCCAGCAGCCCTAGGGGGGGGAGGGGTCGAGAGACCCAGTACTTC.

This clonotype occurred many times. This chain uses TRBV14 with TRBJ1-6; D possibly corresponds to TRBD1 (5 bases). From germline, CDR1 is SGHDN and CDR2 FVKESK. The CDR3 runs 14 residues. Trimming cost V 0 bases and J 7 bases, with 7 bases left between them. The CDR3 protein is CASSQDRGNSPLHF. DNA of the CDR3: TGTGCCAGCAGCCAAGACCGGGGGAATTCACCCCTCCACTTT.

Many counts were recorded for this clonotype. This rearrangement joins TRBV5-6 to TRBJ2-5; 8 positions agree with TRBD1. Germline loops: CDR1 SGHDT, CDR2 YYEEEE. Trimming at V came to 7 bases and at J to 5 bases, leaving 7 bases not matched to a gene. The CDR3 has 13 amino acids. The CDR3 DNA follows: TGTGCCAGCCTCAGGGGGCGTAGCGAGACCCAGTACTTC. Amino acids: CASLRGRSETQYF.

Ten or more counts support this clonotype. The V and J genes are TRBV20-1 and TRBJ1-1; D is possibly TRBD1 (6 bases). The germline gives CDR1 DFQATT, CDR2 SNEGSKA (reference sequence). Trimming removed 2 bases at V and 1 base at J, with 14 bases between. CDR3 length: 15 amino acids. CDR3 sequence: CSARLPRQENTEAFF. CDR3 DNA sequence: TGCAGTGCTAGACTACCTCGACAGGAGAACACTGAAGCTTTCTTT.

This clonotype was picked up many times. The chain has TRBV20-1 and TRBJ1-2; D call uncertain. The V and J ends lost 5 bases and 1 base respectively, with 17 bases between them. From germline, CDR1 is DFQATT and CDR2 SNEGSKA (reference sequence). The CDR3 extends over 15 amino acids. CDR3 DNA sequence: TGCAGTGCTGCGGGTCCGACCATGATTAACTATGGCTACACCTTC. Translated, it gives CSAAGPTMINYGYTF.

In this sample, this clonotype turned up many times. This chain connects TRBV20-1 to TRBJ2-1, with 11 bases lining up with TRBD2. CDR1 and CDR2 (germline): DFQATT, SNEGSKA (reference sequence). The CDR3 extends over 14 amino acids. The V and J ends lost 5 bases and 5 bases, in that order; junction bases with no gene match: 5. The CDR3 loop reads CSAVGLADHNEQFF. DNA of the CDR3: TGCAGTGCTGTGGGACTAGCGGACCACAATGAGCAGTTCTTC.

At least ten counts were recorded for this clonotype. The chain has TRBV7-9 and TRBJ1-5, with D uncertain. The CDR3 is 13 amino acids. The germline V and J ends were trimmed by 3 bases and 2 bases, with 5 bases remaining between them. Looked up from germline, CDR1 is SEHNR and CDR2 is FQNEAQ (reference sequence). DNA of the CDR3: TGTGCCAGCAGCTTTTTTGGCAATCAGCCCCAGCATTTT. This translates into CASSFFGNQPQHF.

The CDR3 DNA sequence: TGTGCCAGCTCAACAGGCGGGGGACTGTTTTTT. It translates to CASSTGGGLFF. The gene calls are TRBV18 and TRBJ1-4; maybe TRBD1 (5 bases). Between the trimmed V and J ends, which lost 5 bases and 13 bases, there was a span of 11 bases. The CDR3 is 11 amino acids. CDR1 and CDR2 from the germline V gene are KGHSH and LQKENI.

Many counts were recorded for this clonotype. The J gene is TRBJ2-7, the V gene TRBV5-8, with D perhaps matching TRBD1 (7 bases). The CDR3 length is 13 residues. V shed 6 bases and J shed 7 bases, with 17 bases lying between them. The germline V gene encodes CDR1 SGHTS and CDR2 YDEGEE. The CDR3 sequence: CASTPGGLREQYF. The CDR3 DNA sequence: TGTGCCAGCACCCCAGGGGGGCTGCGAGAGCAGTACTTC.

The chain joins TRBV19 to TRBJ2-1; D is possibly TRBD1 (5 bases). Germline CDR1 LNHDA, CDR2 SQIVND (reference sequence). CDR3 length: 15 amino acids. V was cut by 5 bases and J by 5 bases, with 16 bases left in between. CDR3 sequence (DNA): TGTGCCAGTAGTGTCAGGGTGTTTGTCAACAATGAGCAGTTCTTC. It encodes CASSVRVFVNNEQFF.